This entry lists 29 T cell receptor beta chains sequenced from one sample in a study of T cell clonality in common variable immunodeficiency. The repertoire was sequenced with immunoSEQ multiplex PCR; TCRdb's copy has only in-frame clones and lacks some. This sample carries some 80,000 clones and no singletons, and over 0.7% goes to the top ten. The specimen was peripheral blood mononuclear cells. These receptor sequences come from a person between 18 and 75 years old in good health.

Worth noting for this clone: The read is 3 residues too short to cover the CDR3 end, so that end is filled in from the germline J gene. The chain recombines TRBV19 with TRBJ1-2, with D possibly matching TRBD1 (6 bases). Germline V CDR1 and CDR2: LNHDA, SQIVND (reference sequence). The CDR3 spans 13 residues. V dropped 1 base and J dropped 5 bases, with 8 bases sitting between them. CDR3 in amino acids: CASSIAGHYGYTF. The DNA read from the CDR3 is TGTGCCAGTAGTATAGCGGGACATTATGGC.

The sample holds many counts of this clone. The read terminates 3 residues before the CDR3 end, so the remaining end is supplied by the germline J gene. The chain is built from TRBV20-1 and TRBJ2-7; D is undetermined. The ends were cut back, 1 base at V and 3 bases at J, with 10 bases in the middle. The CDR3 is 13 residues long. Germline V gene sequence: CDR1 DFQATT, CDR2 SNEGSKA (reference sequence). The CDR3 is CSARVGGFYEQYF. The part of the CDR3 DNA that was read is TGCAGTGCTAGAGTAGGCGGTTTCTACGAG.

This clone was counted ten times or more. Sequencing ends 3 residues short of the CDR3 end; the germline J gene provides the rest. The chain has TRBV20-1 and TRBJ2-2, with D maybe TRBD1 (6 bases). Germline V gene lookup returns CDR1 DFQATT and CDR2 SNEGSKA (reference sequence). CDR3 length equals 15 residues. The V end was cut by 3 bases, the J end by 5 bases, with 16 bases between. CDR3 region: CSASRGRGRTGELFF. The part of the CDR3 DNA that was read is TGCAGTGCTAGTCGGGGCAGGGGCAGAACCGGGGAG.

There are many counts of this clone. The read ends 3 residues shy of where the CDR3 ends; the end is completed using the germline J gene. V and J are TRBV20-1 and TRBJ2-1, with 15 nucleotides matching TRBD2. Per the germline V gene, CDR1 is DFQATT and CDR2 is SNEGSKA (reference sequence). V lost 0 bases and J lost 4; bases outside the gene matches: 19. This CDR3 region has 22 residues. The CDR3 sequence: CSAREGNYGLAGGPYGYNEQFF. Partial CDR3 DNA: TGCAGTGCTAGAGAAGGTAACTACGGACTAGCGGGAGGGCCGTATGGATACAATGAG.

This clone was recorded at least ten times. The DNA ends 3 residues before the CDR3 does, and the rest of the CDR3 is filled in from the germline J gene. This chain connects TRBV20-1 to TRBJ1-5, with D possibly being TRBD1 (5 bases). V was cut by 1 base and J by 6 bases, with 13 bases left in between. There are 14 residues in the CDR3. The germline gives CDR1 DFQATT, CDR2 SNEGSKA (reference sequence). The part of the CDR3 DNA that was read is TGCAGTGCTAGAGGGACAATACATGGTCAGCCC. Protein sequence: CSARGTIHGQP. The whole CDR3 sequence is CSARGTIHGQPQHF.

In this sample, this clone turned up many times. Coverage ceases 3 residues before the CDR3 finishes, and the germline J gene fills in the end. The V gene is TRBV13, the J gene TRBJ2-1; 9 bases are a match to TRBD2. The CDR3 extends over 15 amino acids. The ends lost 5 bases at V and 5 bases at J; junction bases unmatched: 7. Germline-derived CDR1 and CDR2 are PRHDT and FYEKMQ (reference sequence). CDR3: CASSLLAGLNNEQFF. The sequenced CDR3 bases are TGTGCCAGCAGCCTTCTAGCGGGGCTCAACAATGAG.

This clone was found many times. The observed sequence ends 3 residues before the CDR3 terminus, with the missing tail filled in from the germline J gene. This rearrangement joins TRBV28 to TRBJ2-2; TRBD1 matches at 11 bases. Germline V gene data show CDR1 as MDHEN and CDR2 as SYDVKM. With 5 bases clipped from V and 3 bases from J, the junction kept 11 bases outside the gene matches. This CDR3 has 18 residues. The sequenced part of the CDR3 DNA is TGTGCCAGCAGTCCGTCTCCAGGACAGGGGGCGGACACCGGGGAG. It specifies CASSPSPGQGADTGE. The entire CDR3 is CASSPSPGQGADTGELFF.

This clone was found many times. Read coverage stops 3 residues before the CDR3 terminus; the germline J gene supplies the remainder. The genes are TRBV20-1 and TRBJ2-3; 10 nucleotides align to TRBD2. This CDR3 spans 15 amino acids. Unmatched junction bases numbered 9, after V lost 3 bases and J lost 6 bases. Germline V gene data show CDR1 as DFQATT and CDR2 as SNEGSKA (reference sequence). The covered CDR3 bases are TGCAGTGCTAGGTCGGCTAGCGGGAGTACGGATACG. Protein: CSARSASGSTDT. The entire CDR3 is CSARSASGSTDTQYF.

In this sample, this clone turned up many times. The read is 3 residues too short to cover the CDR3 end, so that end is filled in from the germline J gene. The chain links TRBV4-1 to TRBJ2-1, with TRBD2 as a possible D gene (5 bases). The germline gives CDR1 MGHRA, CDR2 YSYEKL. V was cut by 2 bases and J by 4 bases, with 15 bases left in between. The CDR3 is 16 residues long. The DNA read from the CDR3 is TGCGCCAGCAGCCAACTTGGTCTAGCTGGTTACAATGAG. Translating gives CASSQLGLAGYNE. The full-length CDR3 reads as CASSQLGLAGYNEQFF.

This clone has ten or more counts. A read error may account for a junction end that differs from germline. The read halts 3 residues ahead of the CDR3 end, with the missing end drawn from the germline J gene. This chain joins TRBV5-1 and TRBJ2-5; no clear D gene. CDR3 length: 14 amino acids. Germline loops: CDR1 SGHRS, CDR2 YFSETQ. The CDR3 DNA, read in part, is TGCGCCAGCAGCTTGTCGGTATCCCAAAAGACC. It yields the protein CASSLSVSQKT. The CDR3 as a whole reads CASSLSVSQKTQYF.

The sample holds many counts of this clone. The read halts 3 residues ahead of the CDR3 end, with the missing end drawn from the germline J gene. This sequence joins TRBV30 and TRBJ1-1; D possibly corresponds to TRBD1 (5 bases). CDR1 is GTSNPN, CDR2 SVGIG, per germline (reference sequence). The length of the CDR3 is 14 residues. V was clipped by 7 bases and J by 1 base, with 16 bases between them. CDR3 loop: CAFRTGTPNTEAFF. The sequenced part of the CDR3 DNA is TGTGCCTTTAGGACCGGGACTCCGAACACTGAA.

This clone was observed at least ten times. The CDR3 end lies 3 residues beyond the end of the read and is filled in from the germline J gene. The chain couples TRBV18 to TRBJ2-3; 7 bases are a match to TRBD2. The germline V gene encodes CDR1 KGHSH and CDR2 LQKENI. The CDR3 spans 14 residues. The V and J ends lost 5 bases and 6 bases, in that order; junction bases with no gene match: 8. The DNA read from the CDR3 is TGTGCCAGCTCAACCCCGGCGGGAGCGGATACG. Amino acids: CASSTPAGADT. The whole CDR3 region reads CASSTPAGADTQYF.

Points on this clone: The read is 3 residues too short to cover the CDR3 end, so that end is filled in from the germline J gene. The V call is TRBV7-6, the J call TRBJ2-1; 8 bases map to TRBD2. The CDR3 extends over 17 amino acids. With V trimmed by 5 bases and J by 5 bases, 14 bases remained unmatched. Germline CDR1 reads SGHVS; CDR2 reads FNYEAQ. This chain's CDR3 is CASSGGGGRPSNNEQFF. CDR3 DNA (partial): TGTGCCAGCAGCGGGGGGGGCGGGAGGCCCTCAAACAATGAG.

This clone appeared a few times. Read sequence stops 3 residues before the CDR3 end, and the germline J gene provides the missing end. The rearrangement uses TRBV2 and TRBJ2-7; weak D call: TRBD1 (7 bases). Germline loops: CDR1 SNHLY, CDR2 FYNNEI. This CDR3 is built from 16 residues. V gave up 1 base and J gave up 5 bases, with 18 bases separating them. The CDR3 protein is CASSEGRQGGWDEQYF. The sequenced part of the CDR3 DNA is TGTGCCAGCAGTGAAGGTCGGCAGGGGGGATGGGACGAG.

Ten or more counts support this clone. The CDR3 protein is CASRTGGFILGRVSPLHF. The covered CDR3 bases are TGTGCCAGCCGAACAGGGGGCTTTATCCTGGGAAGGGTTTCACCC. V is TRBV19 and J is TRBJ1-6; 9 bases match TRBD1. The read falls 3 residues short of the CDR3 end, and the missing part is taken from the germline J gene. Germline CDR1 and CDR2: LNHDA and SQIVND (reference sequence). J lost 9 bases, V lost 9 bases, and 21 bases had no gene match. This CDR3 is built from 18 residues.

This clone has a count of ten or more. The read comes to an end 3 residues before the CDR3 does, leaving the germline J gene to fill in the end. V and J are TRBV5-6 and TRBJ2-7; TRBD1 is a possible D gene (6 bases). The CDR3 extends over 13 amino acids. The germline V gene has CDR1 SGHDT and CDR2 YYEEEE. V was pared by 2 bases and J by 3 bases, with 9 bases between. The DNA read from the CDR3 is TGTGCCAGCAGCTTTGGACAGCTCTACGAG. The encoded protein is CASSFGQLYE. The CDR3 in its entirety is CASSFGQLYEQYF. Filled out from reference TRBV5-6 and TRBJ2-7, the complete variable domain reads DAGVTQSPTHLIKTRGQQVTLRCSPKSGHDTVSWYQQALGQGPQFIFQYYEEEERQRGNFPDRFSGHQFPNYSSELNVNALLLGDSALYLCASSFGQLYEQYFGPGTRLTVT.

There are many counts of this clone. The CDR3 is cut off 3 residues early in the read; its end comes from the germline J gene. This rearrangement joins TRBV5-1 to TRBJ2-7, with 9 bases that match TRBD2. CDR3 length equals 16 residues. J was trimmed by 2 bases and V by 4 bases; bases with no gene match: 10. CDR1 is SGHRS, CDR2 YFSETQ, per germline. The CDR3 reads CASSPYSGSNTYEQYF. The covered CDR3 bases are TGCGCCAGCAGCCCGTATAGCGGGAGTAACACCTACGAG.

This clone showed up many times. The CDR3 end lies 3 residues beyond the end of the read and is filled in from the germline J gene. The V gene is TRBV19, the J gene TRBJ2-1, with TRBD2 identical over 9 bases. The V and J ends lost 5 bases and 2 bases, in that order; junction bases with no gene match: 7. This CDR3 region has 16 residues. Per germline, CDR1 LNHDA and CDR2 SQIVND (reference sequence). The part of the CDR3 DNA that was read is TGTGCCAGTAGTGTATCTAGCGGGGTGCCCTACAATGAG. It codes for CASSVSSGVPYNE. The full CDR3 reads CASSVSSGVPYNEQFF.

Comments on this clone: The CDR3 goes on 3 residues after the read ends, and that part is filled in from the germline J gene. V and J are TRBV19 and TRBJ2-7, with a weak D call TRBD1 (5 bases). The germline V gene has CDR1 LNHDA and CDR2 SQIVND (reference sequence). CDR3 length equals 15 residues. Trimming cost V 2 bases and J 4 bases, with 15 bases left between them. The sequenced CDR3 bases are TGTGCCAGTAGTATACGCCAGGGCATTGGATACGAG. Translating it yields CASSIRQGIGYE. The CDR3, in full, reads CASSIRQGIGYEQYF.

The table lists this clone with many counts. Read coverage stops 3 residues before the CDR3 terminus; the germline J gene supplies the remainder. The chain uses TRBV12-3 or TRBV12-4 and TRBJ2-1; the match to TRBD1 covers 10 bases. J gave up 5 bases and V 4 bases, and 11 bases lay outside the gene matches. The CDR3 extends over 17 amino acids. CDR3 DNA (partial): TGTGCCAGCAGTTCCGGGACAGGGGCACAGCTCGACAATGAG. Amino acids: CASSSGTGAQLDNE. The full CDR3 reads CASSSGTGAQLDNEQFF.

This clone was detected many times. The sequence runs out 3 residues before the end of the CDR3; the remainder is reconstructed from the germline J gene. The rearrangement uses TRBV7-2 and TRBJ1-2; 7 bases line up with TRBD1. This CDR3 contains 15 residues. Germline V CDR1 and CDR2: SGHTA, FQGNSA. The CDR3 loop is CASPRQTGWVEGYTF. The sequenced part of the CDR3 DNA is TGTGCCAGCCCTCGCCAGACAGGGTGGGTCGAGGGC.

This clone was found many times. Read data end 3 residues before the CDR3 end; the end is taken from the germline J gene. V is TRBV29-1 and J is TRBJ1-1, with 9 nucleotides matching TRBD1. Germline CDR1 reads SQVTM; CDR2 reads ANQGSEA. J gave up 6 bases and V 6 bases, and 5 bases lay outside the gene matches. The CDR3 contains 12 residues. The CDR3 reads CSVAWTGAEAFF. Partial CDR3 DNA: TGCAGCGTCGCCTGGACAGGGGCTGAA.

This clone appeared many times. The DNA ends 3 residues before the CDR3 does, and the rest of the CDR3 is filled in from the germline J gene. V usage is TRBV11-2 and J usage is TRBJ1-2; D possibly corresponds to TRBD1 (6 bases). This CDR3 is 12 amino acids long. CDR1 is SGHAT, CDR2 FQNNGV, per germline. Incomplete CDR3 DNA: TGTGCCAGCAGCTGGACAGTTTCCGGC. Its translation: CASSWTVSG. The full CDR3 reads CASSWTVSGYTF.

This clone was observed at least ten times. The junction departs from germline at one end; a sequencing error may be responsible. The read gets to within 3 residues of the CDR3 end, and the germline J gene fills in the rest. This chain connects TRBV4-2 to TRBJ2-3, with 9 bases identical to TRBD2. CDR3 length: 18 residues. The germline CDR1 and CDR2 sequences are LGHNA and YNFKEQ. CDR3 residues: CASSQQSGLAPSTDTQYF. Partial CDR3 DNA: TGCGCCAGCAGCCAACAGTCAGGACTAGCGCCTAGCACAGATACG.

This clone was seen ten or more times. The observed sequence ends 3 residues before the CDR3 terminus, with the missing tail filled in from the germline J gene. This sequence joins TRBV5-1 and TRBJ2-3; TRBD1 matches at 11 bases. The CDR3 has 16 residues. V trimming: 4 bases; J trimming: 3 bases; junction bases outside the gene matches: 7. Germline V gene sequence: CDR1 SGHRS, CDR2 YFSETQ. CDR3 DNA (partial): TGCGCCAGCAGCGCAACCGGGACAGGGGGTACAGATACG. Its translation: CASSATGTGGTDT. The whole CDR3 sequence is CASSATGTGGTDTQYF.

In this sample, this clone turned up many times. The read ends 3 residues shy of where the CDR3 ends; the end is completed using the germline J gene. The chain joins TRBV28 to TRBJ1-2, with a weak D call TRBD1 (6 bases). Germline values: CDR1 MDHEN, CDR2 SYDVKM. Deletions cut 5 bases from V and 4 bases from J, with 17 bases between. The CDR3 runs to 15 residues. The CDR3 protein is CASSHNRVWGYGYTF. The CDR3 DNA, read in part, is TGTGCCAGCAGTCATAACAGGGTGTGGGGCTATGGC.

At least ten counts were recorded for this clone. With the read ending 3 residues before the CDR3 end, the germline J gene is used to fill in that end. The chain combines TRBV20-1 with TRBJ2-1; tentatively, D is TRBD2 (5 bases). The CDR3 loop spans 15 amino acids. Trimming took off 5 bases at V and 9 bases at J, with 23 bases between the two ends. Germline-derived CDR1 and CDR2 are DFQATT and SNEGSKA (reference sequence). The CDR3 here is CSASTREGATSEQFF. The CDR3 bases that were read are TGCAGTGCTTCCACCCGAGAGGGTGCTACTAGTGAG.

In its sample, this clone was seen many times. The sequenced part of the CDR3 DNA is TGTGCCAGCAGGGTTGAGGGGGCCGGCACCGGGGAG. Translated: CASRVEGAGTGE. The CDR3, in full, reads CASRVEGAGTGELFF. The chain recombines TRBV2 with TRBJ2-2, with 7 bases aligning to TRBD1. The read terminates 3 residues before the CDR3 end, so the remaining end is supplied by the germline J gene. Losses at the gene ends were 6 bases for V and 4 bases for J; bases not matched to a gene: 8. Germline V lookup: CDR1 SNHLY, CDR2 FYNNEI. The CDR3 has 15 amino acids.

This clone appeared a few times. The CDR3 loop is CASSSGTSPEQYF. The sequenced part of the CDR3 DNA is TGTGCCAGCAGTTCCGGGACTAGCCCCGAG. The chain has TRBV5-4 and TRBJ2-7, with 9 bases that match TRBD2. The CDR3 goes on 3 residues after the read ends, and that part is filled in from the germline J gene. After removal of 5 bases from V and 6 bases from J, the junction contained 6 bases not matched to a gene. This CDR3 has 13 residues. Germline V CDR1 and CDR2: SGHNT, YYREEE (reference sequence).